A selection of T cell receptor beta chains follows, all from one sample in a study of cytomegalovirus exposure and HLA in healthy donors. Sequencing was performed with immunoSEQ multiplex PCR; in TCRdb, only in-frame clones are kept and a portion is missing. The repertoire holds approximately 150,000 clones, with approximately 80% as singletons. The sample consisted of PBMCs. These receptors all stem from a woman between 18 and 30 years old in good health and CMV-seropositive. Each CDR3 is given with its conserved first and last residue. Fields, in order: D gene, clone size, J gene, V gene, CDR3 protein, CDR3 DNA. D genes are given only for firm matches. Clone size is given for some rows only: seen once, a few or many times, or a class if the clone is expanded.

>TRBD1|-|TRBJ1-2|TRBV27
CASRRTGGEWGSYGYTF
TGTGCCAGCAGGAGAACAGGGGGCGAGTGGGGGAGCTATGGCTACACCTTC
>-|-|TRBJ2-1|TRBV6-5
CASSYSSGGHNEQFF
TGTGCCAGCAGTTACTCGTCCGGGGGGCACAATGAGCAGTTCTTC
>-|-|TRBJ2-2|TRBV19
CASNGGRGTGELFF
TGTGCCAGTAACGGCGGACGGGGAACCGGGGAGCTGTTTTTT
>TRBD2|-|TRBJ2-3|TRBV4-1
CASSQARLAGGPDTQYF
TGCGCCAGCAGCCAGGCAAGACTAGCGGGGGGGCCAGATACGCAGTATTTT
>-|-|TRBJ1-2|TRBV29-1
CSISLTRSNYGYTF
TGCAGCATATCACTCACGAGATCTAACTATGGCTACACCTTC
>-|-|TRBJ2-1|TRBV4-1
CASSRTRDDYNEQFF
TGCGCCAGCAGCCGTACTAGAGACGACTACAATGAGCAGTTCTTC
>TRBD1|once|TRBJ1-6|TRBV6-5
CASSYLGQGSSPLHF
TGTGCCAGCAGTTACTTGGGACAGGGGAGTTCACCCCTCCACTTT
>-|-|TRBJ2-7|TRBV4-1
CASSQDLLRDNSYEQYF
TGCGCCAGCAGCCAAGATCTTCTTCGGGACAACTCCTACGAGCAGTACTTC
>TRBD1|-|TRBJ1-2|TRBV2
CASRVAGGSNYGYTF
TGTGCCAGCAGGGTGGCAGGGGGTTCTAACTATGGCTACACCTTC
>TRBD1|-|TRBJ2-4|TRBV6-1
CASSEGTGATIPLAKNIQYF
TGTGCCAGCAGTGAAGGGACAGGGGCCACCATCCCCCTAGCCAAAAACATTCAGTACTTC
>TRBD2|-|TRBJ2-1|TRBV27
CASSFHGLAGADEQFF
TGTGCCAGCAGTTTCCATGGACTAGCGGGGGCCGATGAGCAGTTCTTC
>TRBD1|-|TRBJ2-3|TRBV7-8
CASTSRTGTGYGDTQYF
TGTGCCAGCACTTCGCGAACCGGGACAGGCTATGGAGATACGCAGTATTTT
>TRBD2|-|TRBJ2-1|TRBV5-1
CASSSRGGGADEQFF
TGCGCCAGCAGCTCCAGGGGCGGGGGGGCCGATGAGCAGTTCTTC
>-|-|TRBJ1-5|TRBV6-1
CATQLSNQPQHF
TGTGCCACCCAACTTAGCAATCAGCCCCAGCATTTT
>TRBD1|-|TRBJ2-1|TRBV6-5
CASSYDRGNNEQFF
TGTGCCAGCAGTTATGACAGGGGTAACAATGAGCAGTTCTTC
>TRBD2|once|TRBJ2-7|TRBV19
CASSILAGGAYEQYF
TGTGCCAGTAGTATACTAGCGGGGGGCGCCTACGAGCAGTACTTC
>-|-|TRBJ2-5|TRBV15
CATSREFVTQYF
TGTGCCACCAGCAGGGAGTTTGTGACCCAGTACTTC
>TRBD1|-|TRBJ2-2|TRBV5-4
CASSLAGTEFAGELFF
TGTGCCAGCAGCTTGGCCGGGACAGAATTTGCCGGGGAGCTGTTTTTT
>TRBD2|-|TRBJ2-1|TRBV6-5
CASRLAGRPYNEQFF
TGTGCCAGCAGGTTAGCGGGGAGACCCTACAATGAGCAGTTCTTC
>-|-|TRBJ2-2|TRBV7-8
CASSLDGAGNTGELFF
TGTGCCAGCAGCTTAGATGGCGCGGGGAACACCGGGGAGCTGTTTTTT
>-|-|TRBJ1-2|TRBV5-6
CASSLGRGYGYTF
TGTGCCAGCAGCTTGGGCAGGGGCTATGGCTACACCTTC
>TRBD2|-|TRBJ2-1|TRBV2
CASSASGGPEMQFF
TGTGCCAGCAGTGCGAGCGGGGGGCCCGAGATGCAGTTCTTC
>-|-|TRBJ2-5|TRBV11-2
CASSLAGASTQYF
TGTGCCAGCAGCTTAGCTGGGGCGTCCACCCAGTACTTC
>-|-|TRBJ1-4|TRBV28
CASSLSGQGGEKLFF
TGTGCCAGCAGTTTAAGCGGGCAGGGAGGGGAAAAACTGTTTTTT
>-|few|TRBJ2-1|TRBV11-3
CASSLGVAGASYNEQFF
TGTGCCAGCAGCTTAGGGGTAGCAGGGGCCTCCTACAATGAGCAGTTCTTC
>TRBD2|once|TRBJ2-3|TRBV6-1
CASSATSGGGTDTQYF
TGTGCCAGCAGTGCTACTAGCGGGGGGGGCACAGATACGCAGTATTTT
>-|-|TRBJ1-6|TRBV14
CASSLSAGSNSPLHF
TGTGCCAGCAGCCTTTCTGCCGGGAGCAATTCACCCCTCCACTTT
>-|-|TRBJ1-5|TRBV10-3
CAISEETGDQPQHF
TGTGCCATCAGTGAGGAGACAGGAGATCAGCCCCAGCATTTT
>TRBD1|-|TRBJ2-5|TRBV5-5
CASSLVVLGRGRETQYF
TGTGCCAGCAGCTTGGTCGTATTGGGCAGGGGGCGAGAGACCCAGTACTTC
>-|-|TRBJ1-1|TRBV28
CASSSYIAEAFF
TGTGCCAGCAGCTCATATATAGCTGAAGCTTTCTTT
>TRBD2|-|TRBJ2-3|TRBV7-2
CASSLGASGGADTQYF
TGTGCCAGCAGCTTAGGAGCTAGCGGGGGGGCAGATACGCAGTATTTT
>-|-|TRBJ1-4|TRBV27
CASSLWGGRSEKLFF
TGTGCCAGCAGCTTGTGGGGGGGCAGGTCTGAAAAACTGTTTTTT
>TRBD2|-|TRBJ2-3|TRBV4-2
CASSQDPSGGGSDTQYF
TGTGCCAGCAGCCAAGATCCAAGCGGGGGGGGATCAGATACGCAGTATTTT
>TRBD2|-|TRBJ2-3|TRBV9
CASSVEGTRTDTQYF
TGTGCCAGCAGCGTAGAGGGGACTAGAACAGATACGCAGTATTTT
>TRBD1|-|TRBJ1-2|TRBV6-6
CASSPGGGTGNYGYTF
TGTGCCAGCAGCCCTGGAGGAGGGACAGGGAACTATGGCTACACCTTC
>-|once|TRBJ1-5|TRBV30
CAWSKTGNNQPQHF
TGTGCCTGGAGTAAGACAGGAAATAATCAGCCCCAGCATTTT
>-|-|TRBJ2-7|TRBV4-1
CASSQVSGTYEQYF
TGCGCCAGCAGCCAAGTGTCCGGGACTTACGAGCAGTACTTC
>TRBD2|-|TRBJ2-1|TRBV7-2
CASSSRGGSYNEQFF
TGTGCCAGCAGCTCTCGGGGGGGGTCCTACAATGAGCAGTTCTTC
>-|-|TRBJ2-7|TRBV5-4
CASSPTDTPKQYF
TGTGCCAGCAGCCCAACGGACACCCCGAAGCAGTACTTC
>TRBD1|few|TRBJ1-5|TRBV19
CASSRDRGGDSNQPQHF
TGTGCCAGTAGTCGGGACAGGGGAGGAGATAGCAATCAGCCCCAGCATTTT
>-|few|TRBJ1-3|TRBV19
CASQGTGRSGNTIYF
TGTGCCAGTCAGGGCACAGGGCGGTCTGGAAACACCATATATTTT
>-|-|TRBJ2-3|TRBV7-7
CASSLQGLTDTQYF
TGTGCCAGCAGCTTACAGGGCCTCACAGATACGCAGTATTTT
>TRBD1|-|TRBJ1-2|TRBV19
CASSPLGQSTNYGYTF
TGTGCCAGTAGTCCGCTGGGACAGAGTACTAACTATGGCTACACCTTC
>TRBD1|once|TRBJ2-5|TRBV13
CASSLRSGGRETQYF
TGTGCCAGCAGCTTAAGGTCAGGGGGAAGGGAGACCCAGTACTTC
>TRBD1|-|TRBJ2-5|TRBV6-5
CASNPTGRETQYF
TGTGCCAGCAACCCGACAGGGCGAGAGACCCAGTACTTC
>TRBD1|-|TRBJ2-1|TRBV7-2
CASSRYGQVPGNEQFF
TGTGCCAGCAGCAGATACGGACAGGTGCCGGGCAATGAGCAGTTCTTC
>-|-|TRBJ2-7|TRBV5-1
CASKKGTFLAYEQYF
TGCGCCAGCAAAAAAGGGACATTCCTGGCCTACGAGCAGTACTTC
>-|-|TRBJ1-1|TRBV7-9
CASSPFDSLEAFF
TGTGCCAGCAGCCCATTCGACAGCCTTGAAGCTTTCTTT
>-|-|TRBJ2-5|TRBV2
CASSEGEQYF
TGTGCCAGCAGTGAAGGGGAGCAGTACTTC
>-|-|TRBJ1-1|TRBV7-2
CASSFFGGLVDNTEAFF
TGTGCCAGCAGCTTTTTTGGGGGCTTGGTCGACAACACTGAAGCTTTCTTT
>-|few|TRBJ1-1|TRBV11-3
CASSLLGCF
TGTGCCAGCAGCTTACTCGGGTGTTTT
>TRBD1|-|TRBJ2-5|TRBV7-9
CASSWGQGAAETQYF
TGTGCCAGCAGCTGGGGACAGGGGGCCGCAGAGACCCAGTACTTC